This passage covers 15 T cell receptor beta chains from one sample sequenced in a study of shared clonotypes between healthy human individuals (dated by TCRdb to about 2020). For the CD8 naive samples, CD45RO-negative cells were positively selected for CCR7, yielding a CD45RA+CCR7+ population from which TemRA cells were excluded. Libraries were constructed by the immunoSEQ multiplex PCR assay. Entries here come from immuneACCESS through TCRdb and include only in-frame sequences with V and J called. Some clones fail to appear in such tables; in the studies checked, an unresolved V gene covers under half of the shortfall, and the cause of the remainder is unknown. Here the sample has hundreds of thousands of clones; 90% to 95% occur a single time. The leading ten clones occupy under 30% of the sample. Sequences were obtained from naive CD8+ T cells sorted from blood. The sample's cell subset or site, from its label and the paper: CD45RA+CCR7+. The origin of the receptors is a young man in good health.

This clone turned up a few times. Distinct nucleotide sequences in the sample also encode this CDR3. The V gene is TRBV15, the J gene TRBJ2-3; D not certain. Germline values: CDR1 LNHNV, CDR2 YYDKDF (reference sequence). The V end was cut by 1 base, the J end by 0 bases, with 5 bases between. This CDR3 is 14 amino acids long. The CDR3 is CATSRGSSTDTQYF. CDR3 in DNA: TGTGCCACCAGCAGAGGATCTAGCACAGATACGCAGTATTTT.

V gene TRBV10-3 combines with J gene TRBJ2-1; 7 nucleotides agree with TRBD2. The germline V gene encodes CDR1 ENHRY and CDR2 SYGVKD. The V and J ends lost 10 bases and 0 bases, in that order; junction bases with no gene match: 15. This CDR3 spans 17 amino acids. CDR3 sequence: CATSGGAKMSSYNEQFF. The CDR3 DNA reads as TGTGCCACTAGCGGTGGGGCAAAGATGAGCTCCTACAATGAGCAGTTCTTC.

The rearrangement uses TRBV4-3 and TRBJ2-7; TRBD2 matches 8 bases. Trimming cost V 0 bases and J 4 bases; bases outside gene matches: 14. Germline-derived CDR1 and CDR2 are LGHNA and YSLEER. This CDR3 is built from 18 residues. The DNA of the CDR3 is TGCGCCAGCAGCCAAGAACTTCGGGAGGGCGGGTGGTTATACGAGCAGTACTTC. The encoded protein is CASSQELREGGWLYEQYF.

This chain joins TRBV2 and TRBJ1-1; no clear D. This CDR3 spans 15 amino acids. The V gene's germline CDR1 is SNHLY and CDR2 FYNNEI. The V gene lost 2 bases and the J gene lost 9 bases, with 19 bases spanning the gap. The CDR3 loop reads CASSETQILTPKAFF. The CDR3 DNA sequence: TGTGCCAGCAGTGAAACCCAAATCTTGACCCCGAAAGCTTTCTTT.

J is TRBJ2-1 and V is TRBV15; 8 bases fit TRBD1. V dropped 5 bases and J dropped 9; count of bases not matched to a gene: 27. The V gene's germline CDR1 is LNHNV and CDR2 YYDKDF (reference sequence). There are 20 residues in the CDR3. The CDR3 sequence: CATSGYIDPGTGIRQGEQFF. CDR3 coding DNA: TGTGCCACCAGCGGCTACATTGATCCCGGGACAGGAATCAGGCAGGGTGAGCAGTTCTTC.

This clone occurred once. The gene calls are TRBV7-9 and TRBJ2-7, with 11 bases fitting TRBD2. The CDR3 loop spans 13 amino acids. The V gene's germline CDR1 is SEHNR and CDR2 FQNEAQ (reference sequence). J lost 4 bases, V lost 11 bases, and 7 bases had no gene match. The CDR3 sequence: CASRGTSGYEQYF. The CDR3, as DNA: TGTGCCTCCAGGGGGACTAGCGGATACGAGCAGTACTTC.

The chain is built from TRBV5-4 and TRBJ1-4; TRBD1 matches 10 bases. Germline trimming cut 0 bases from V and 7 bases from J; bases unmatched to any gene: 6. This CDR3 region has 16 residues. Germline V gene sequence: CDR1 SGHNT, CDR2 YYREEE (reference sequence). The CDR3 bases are TGTGCCAGCAGCTTGGCAGAGACAGGGGGCGTTGAAAAACTGTTTTTT. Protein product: CASSLAETGGVEKLFF.

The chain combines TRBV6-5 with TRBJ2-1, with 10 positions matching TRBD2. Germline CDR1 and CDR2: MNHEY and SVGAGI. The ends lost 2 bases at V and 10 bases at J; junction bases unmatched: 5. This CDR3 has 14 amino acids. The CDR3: CASSYGASGGEQFF. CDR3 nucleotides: TGTGCCAGCAGTTACGGGGCTAGCGGGGGAGAGCAGTTCTTC.

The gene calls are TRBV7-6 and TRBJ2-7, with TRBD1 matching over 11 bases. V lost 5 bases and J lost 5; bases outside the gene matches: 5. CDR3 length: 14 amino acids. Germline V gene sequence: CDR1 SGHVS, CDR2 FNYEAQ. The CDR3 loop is CASSAGQGADEQYF. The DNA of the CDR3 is TGTGCCAGCAGCGCTGGACAGGGGGCGGACGAGCAGTACTTC. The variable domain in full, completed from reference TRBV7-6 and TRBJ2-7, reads GAGVSQSPRYKVTKRGQDVALRCDPISGHVSLYWYRQALGQGPEFLTYFNYEAQQDKSGLPNDRFSAERPEGSISTLTIQRTEQRDSAMYRCASSAGQGADEQYFGPGTRLTVT.

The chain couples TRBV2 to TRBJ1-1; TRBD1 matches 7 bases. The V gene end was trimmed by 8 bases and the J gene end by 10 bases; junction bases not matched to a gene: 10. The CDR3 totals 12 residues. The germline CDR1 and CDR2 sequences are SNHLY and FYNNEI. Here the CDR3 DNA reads TGTGCCAGCTTCCCAGGGGGGGACCGAGCTTTCTTT. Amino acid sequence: CASFPGGDRAFF.

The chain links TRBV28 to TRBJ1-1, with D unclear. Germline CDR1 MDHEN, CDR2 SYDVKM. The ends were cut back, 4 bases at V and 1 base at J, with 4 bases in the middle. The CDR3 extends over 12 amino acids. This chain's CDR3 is CASSSKNTEAFF. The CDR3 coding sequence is TGTGCCAGCAGTTCCAAGAACACTGAAGCTTTCTTT.

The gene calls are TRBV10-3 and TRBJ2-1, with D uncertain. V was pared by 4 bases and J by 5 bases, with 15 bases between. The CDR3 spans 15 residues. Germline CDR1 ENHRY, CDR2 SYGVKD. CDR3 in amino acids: CAISGAPGPNNEQFF. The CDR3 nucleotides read TGTGCCATCAGTGGGGCTCCCGGACCCAACAATGAGCAGTTCTTC.

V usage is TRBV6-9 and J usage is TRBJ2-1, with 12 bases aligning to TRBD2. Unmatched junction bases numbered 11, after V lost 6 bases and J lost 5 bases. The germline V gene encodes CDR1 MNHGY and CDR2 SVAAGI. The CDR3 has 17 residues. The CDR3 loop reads CASRLRRTSGINNEQFF. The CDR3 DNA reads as TGTGCCAGCAGACTGCGCCGGACTAGCGGGATCAACAATGAGCAGTTCTTC.

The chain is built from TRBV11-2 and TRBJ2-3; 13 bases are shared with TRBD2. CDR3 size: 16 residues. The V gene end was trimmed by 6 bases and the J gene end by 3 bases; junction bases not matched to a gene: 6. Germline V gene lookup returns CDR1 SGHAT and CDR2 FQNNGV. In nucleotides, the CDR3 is TGTGCCAGCAGTACCGGACTAGCGGGAGAAACAGATACGCAGTATTTT. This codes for CASSTGLAGETDTQYF.

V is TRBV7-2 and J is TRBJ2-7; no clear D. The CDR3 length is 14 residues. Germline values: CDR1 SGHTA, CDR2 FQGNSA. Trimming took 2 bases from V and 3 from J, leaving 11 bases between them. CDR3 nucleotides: TGTGCCAGCAGCTTATTCGCAGCTAGCTACGAGCAGTACTTC. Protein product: CASSLFAASYEQYF.